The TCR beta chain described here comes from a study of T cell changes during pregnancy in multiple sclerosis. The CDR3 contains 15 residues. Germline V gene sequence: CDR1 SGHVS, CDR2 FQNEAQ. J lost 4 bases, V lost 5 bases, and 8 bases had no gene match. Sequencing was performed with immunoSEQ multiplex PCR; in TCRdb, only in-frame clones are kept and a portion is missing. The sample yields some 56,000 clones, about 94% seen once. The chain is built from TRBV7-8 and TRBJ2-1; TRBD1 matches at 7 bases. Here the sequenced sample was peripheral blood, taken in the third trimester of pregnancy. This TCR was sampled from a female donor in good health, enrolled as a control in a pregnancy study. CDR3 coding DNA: TGTGCCAGCAGCCGGCTAAGGGGACAGTACAATGAGCAGTTCTTC. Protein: CASSRLRGQYNEQFF.